This T cell receptor (beta chain) stems from a study of cytomegalovirus exposure and HLA in healthy donors. Overall study results and limits: Reported results showed that the classifier diagnosed cytomegalovirus status with high specificity and sensitivity.

PCR amplification relied on 60 Vbeta primers (plus 13 Jbeta primers). Sequencing was performed with immunoSEQ multiplex PCR; in TCRdb, only in-frame clones are kept and a portion is missing. The sample includes around 200,000 clones, roughly four fifths of them seen just once. Concerning this clone itself: Its antigen is undetermined.

V lost 5 bases, J lost 4 bases, and 8 bases stayed unmatched. The CDR3 consists of 16 residues. Germline-derived CDR1 and CDR2 are SGHTA and FQGTGA. This TCR derives from a man aged 45 to 65 in good health and CMV-seronegative. The chain uses TRBV7-3 and TRBJ2-3; 11 bases are a match to TRBD2. Sequencing was performed on PBMCs. The CDR3: CASSHLAGGKADTQYF. CDR3 DNA sequence: TGTGCCAGCAGCCATCTAGCGGGGGGCAAGGCAGATACGCAGTATTTT.